The rows below give T cell receptor beta chains drawn from one sample of a study of CD4+ T cells in melanoma. Generated by immunoSEQ multiplex PCR, the TCRdb table keeps only in-frame clones and is missing some. The sample holds 9,100 or so clones, around two thirds seen once. The source material was tumor tissue. These receptor sequences come from a human donor with melanoma. The CDR3 runs from the conserved cysteine through the conserved F or W. The D gene is left open where the match is weak. A row's size may be missing; if present it is once, few, many or a size class.

CDR3 DNA,CDR3 protein,V gene,J gene,clone size,D gene
TGTGCCTGGAGGAAAGGGGCGGGCACTGAAGCTTTCTTT,CAWRKGAGTEAFF,TRBV30,TRBJ1-1,once,.
TGTGCCAGCAGTCCGCGGGACAGGCTCACTGAAGCTTTCTTT,CASSPRDRLTEAFF,TRBV6-6,TRBJ1-1,.,TRBD1
TGTGCCAGCAGCCGGGGGTTGACTGAAGCTTTCTTT,CASSRGLTEAFF,TRBV7-2,TRBJ1-1,.,.
TGCGCCAGCAGCCTTGGGACAGTTGGTGGCTACACCTTC,CASSLGTVGGYTF,TRBV5-1,TRBJ1-2,.,TRBD1
TGTGCCAGCAGCCAACTGGGGGCCCCCTACGAGCAGTACTTC,CASSQLGAPYEQYF,TRBV14,TRBJ2-7,.,.
TGTGCCAGCAGCCCGGTGGGACAGGGGTTCGGTGGCTACACCTTC,CASSPVGQGFGGYTF,TRBV13,TRBJ1-2,.,TRBD1
TGTGCCAGCGGGTGGGCCGAGAGCCCCTACGAGCAGTACTTC,CASGWAESPYEQYF,TRBV5-8,TRBJ2-7,.,.
TGTGCCAGCAGTCGGACAGGGGGCTTTGGCTACACCTTC,CASSRTGGFGYTF,TRBV27,TRBJ1-2,.,TRBD1
TGTGCCAGCAGCCAAGACTCCGTTCCCTACGAGCAGTACTTC,CASSQDSVPYEQYF,TRBV5-6,TRBJ2-7,few,.
TGTGCCAGCTCGACCCGGGACTTTAGCTACGAGCAGTACTTC,CASSTRDFSYEQYF,TRBV6-4,TRBJ2-7,.,.
TGTGCCAGTAGTTTATACGGAAACACCATATATTTT,CASSLYGNTIYF,TRBV19,TRBJ1-3,few,.
TGTGCCAGCAGCGTAGCCACCTGGGGTTACACCTTC,CASSVATWGYTF,TRBV9,TRBJ1-2,.,.
TGCGCCAGCAGCGAAGGAACGCGGAATGGCTACACCTTC,CASSEGTRNGYTF,TRBV5-1,TRBJ1-2,.,.
TGCAGCGTCCGACAGGGTCGTAACTCACCCCTCCACTTT,CSVRQGRNSPLHF,TRBV29-1,TRBJ1-6,.,TRBD1
TGCACCAGCAGCCAAGATAGGCTAGCGGGGGGGCTCTTCGATGAGCAGTTCTTC,CTSSQDRLAGGLFDEQFF,TRBV1,TRBJ2-1,few,.
TGTGCCAGCAGCTTGCCAGGGGAGCAGTTCTTC,CASSLPGEQFF,TRBV5-4,TRBJ2-1,once,.
TGTGCCAGCAGTTACTCGACAATAAACTATGGCTACACCTTC,CASSYSTINYGYTF,TRBV6-5,TRBJ1-2,.,.
TGCGCCAGCAGCCGCGGGACCGGGACAGCGAACACTGAAGCTTTCTTT,CASSRGTGTANTEAFF,TRBV4-1,TRBJ1-1,few,TRBD1
TGCGCCAGCAGCTTGGGGCCGCCACCCCTCCACTTT,CASSLGPPPLHF,TRBV5-1,TRBJ1-6,.,.
TGTGCCAGCAGCCAAGCCGGGGGGGGTGGCGAGAAGACCCAGTACTTC,CASSQAGGGGEKTQYF,TRBV4-2,TRBJ2-5,.,TRBD2
TGTGCCAGCAGTGATCCTTCGGGATATGAGGAAGCTTTCTTT,CASSDPSGYEEAFF,TRBV2,TRBJ1-1,.,.
TGTGCCAGCAGCCCCGGGACTAGCGGGGGGGCTCAGTACTTC,CASSPGTSGGAQYF,TRBV7-3,TRBJ2-7,.,TRBD2
TGTGCCAGCATCCTAGGGGACACCGGGGAGCTGTTTTTT,CASILGDTGELFF,TRBV2,TRBJ2-2,.,.
TGTGCCAGCAGCGGACAGGGGAATTCACCCCTCCACTTT,CASSGQGNSPLHF,TRBV19,TRBJ1-6,.,TRBD1
TGTGCCAGCTCACCATCAACCTCCGTAGGTGGAAACACCATATATTTT,CASSPSTSVGGNTIYF,TRBV18,TRBJ1-3,once,.
TGTGCCAGCAGATGGCAGGGAAATAGCAATCAGCCCCAGCATTTT,CASRWQGNSNQPQHF,TRBV2,TRBJ1-5,.,.
TGTGCCAGCAGCTTGTACGACCTCGGTCAGCCCCAGCATTTT,CASSLYDLGQPQHF,TRBV5-6,TRBJ1-5,.,.
TGTGCCATCAGTGATCGCGGGGGGGCAATGGTCCGCGAGCAGTACTTC,CAISDRGGAMVREQYF,TRBV10-3,TRBJ2-7,.,TRBD2
TGCGCCAGCATGGGGGGGACTAGCGTCGTGGATACGCAGTATTTT,CASMGGTSVVDTQYF,TRBV5-1,TRBJ2-3,.,TRBD2
TGTGCCAGCAGTCGTAACAGGGACACCGGGGAGCTGTTTTTT,CASSRNRDTGELFF,TRBV6-1,TRBJ2-2,.,.
TGTGCCAGCAGGGTAGGGATAGGGGGCCTCTACGAGCAGTACTTC,CASRVGIGGLYEQYF,TRBV7-8,TRBJ2-7,.,TRBD1
TGTGCCAGCAGTTACTCGCCGGGGACCGAAGCTTTCTTT,CASSYSPGTEAFF,TRBV6-5,TRBJ1-1,.,.
TGCAGCGTTGTTTTCGCGGCCGGGACTAATGAAAAACTGTTTTTT,CSVVFAAGTNEKLFF,TRBV29-1,TRBJ1-4,once,.
TGTGCCATCAGTCCCCAGACTGTGAGCTCCTACGAGCAGTACTTC,CAISPQTVSSYEQYF,TRBV10-3,TRBJ2-7,.,.
TGTGCCAGCAGGCCACAGGGCCTGAATTCACCCCTCCACTTT,CASRPQGLNSPLHF,TRBV27,TRBJ1-6,.,.
TGTGCCAGTAGGAGGAGACAGGGTGCAGATACGCAGTATTTT,CASRRRQGADTQYF,TRBV19,TRBJ2-3,.,TRBD1
TGTGCCAGCAGCCCTACCGTAGCCTACGAGCAGTACTTC,CASSPTVAYEQYF,TRBV7-2,TRBJ2-7,medium-sized,.
TGTGCCTGGAGTTGGGGGACCGCCTACGAGCAGTACTTC,CAWSWGTAYEQYF,TRBV30,TRBJ2-7,.,.
TGCGCCAGCAGCATACGACTAGCGGGTGGCCCAACAGATACGCAGTATTTT,CASSIRLAGGPTDTQYF,TRBV5-1,TRBJ2-3,.,TRBD2